These T cell receptor beta chains were read from a single sample in a study of blood T cell repertoires in COVID-19. Method: immunoSEQ multiplex PCR; TCRdb's copy keeps in-frame clones and lacks some. Among approximately 190,000 clones, 70% to 85% were seen once, and the ten largest hold more than 4.5%. Material: peripheral blood. The receptors were gathered from a woman aged 30 to 39 with acute or convalescent COVID-19. The CDR3 runs from the conserved cysteine through the conserved F or W. D genes are given only for firm matches. Rows may omit the clone size; those that give it use once, few, many or a size class.

j_call clone_size d_call v_call cdr3_nt cdr3_aa
TRBJ1-1 - - TRBV18 TGTGCCAGCTCACCATTTGGGCAGGGCCGTGCTGAAGCTTTCTTT CASSPFGQGRAEAFF
TRBJ2-7 once - TRBV5-4 TGTGCCAGCAGCTACAGGGGGGGATCCTACGAGCAGTACTTC CASSYRGGSYEQYF
TRBJ2-2 - TRBD2 TRBV6-4 TGTGCCAGCAGTGACTCCGCTAGCGGAGACCCATCGAACACCGGGGAGCTGTTTTTT CASSDSASGDPSNTGELFF
TRBJ2-7 few TRBD2 TRBV4-2 TGTGCCAGCAGCCGGTTCCATGAGAGCGGGGGCATAGAAGAGCAGTACTTC CASSRFHESGGIEEQYF
TRBJ2-5 - TRBD2 TRBV30 TGTGCCTGGACTAGCGGGGAGACCCAGTACTTC CAWTSGETQYF
TRBJ2-3 - - TRBV29-1 TGCAGCGTTGTAAATTCGGCGGGCCTCACAGATACGCAGTATTTT CSVVNSAGLTDTQYF
TRBJ1-3 - - TRBV20-1 TGCAGTGCTAGTGGGGTAATTATAGGAGACTCTGGAAACACCATATATTTT CSASGVIIGDSGNTIYF
TRBJ1-1 - - TRBV19 TGTGCCAGTAAACTTATCAACAGGGTGAACACTGAAGCTTTCTTT CASKLINRVNTEAFF
TRBJ1-5 once - TRBV21-1 TGTGCCAGCAGCAAGAACAGGGCAAATCAGCCCCAGCATTTT CASSKNRANQPQHF
TRBJ1-5 - - TRBV9 TGTGCCAGCAGCGCCCGGAGGGATTATCAGCCCCAGCATTTT CASSARRDYQPQHF
TRBJ1-6 - - TRBV11-2 TGTGCCAGCAGCTTATTGGGCAGTTATAATTCACCCCTCCACTTT CASSLLGSYNSPLHF
TRBJ1-3 - - TRBV9 TGTGCCAGCAGCTTAAGAGTTGGAAACACCATATATTTT CASSLRVGNTIYF
TRBJ1-3 - TRBD1 TRBV28 TGTGCCAGCAGTTTATTCGGGACAGGGGCTGGAAACACCATATATTTT CASSLFGTGAGNTIYF
TRBJ2-2 - TRBD2 TRBV5-1 TGCGCCAGCAGCTTGAGAGTAGCGGGAGTGTTCGCGAACACCGGGGAGCTGTTTTTT CASSLRVAGVFANTGELFF
TRBJ2-7 - TRBD1 TRBV6-1 TGTGCCAGCAGTGAACCCTCTGTAAGGACAGGGGCCTACGAGCAGTACTTC CASSEPSVRTGAYEQYF
TRBJ1-2 - - TRBV2 TGTGCCAGCAGTGGTTCCCAGGTCTATGGCTACACCTTC CASSGSQVYGYTF
TRBJ1-2 - TRBD1 TRBV4-1 TGCGCCAGCAGCCAGGCACCGGGACAGGGGAGGGATGGCTACACCTTC CASSQAPGQGRDGYTF
TRBJ1-2 - - TRBV6-5 TGTGCCAGCAGTTACTCGCCAGTTCTTGGCTACACCTTC CASSYSPVLGYTF
TRBJ2-3 - TRBD1 TRBV11-2 TGTGCCAGCAGCACAACCATCGGACAGGGGGCGACAGATACGCAGTATTTT CASSTTIGQGATDTQYF
TRBJ2-4 - - TRBV3-1/TRBV3-2 TGTGCCAGCAGCTGGGACTTCAAAAACATTCAGTACTTC CASSWDFKNIQYF
TRBJ1-2 - - TRBV15 TGTGCCACCAGCCCAAGCCGGACACCGACTAACTATGGCTACACCTTC CATSPSRTPTNYGYTF
TRBJ1-1 - - TRBV20-1 TGCAGTGTACAGGGCACTGAAGCTTTCTTT CSVQGTEAFF
TRBJ1-2 - - TRBV29-1 TGCAGCGTTGGTCTCTCCGACTATGGCTACACCTTC CSVGLSDYGYTF
TRBJ2-1 - - TRBV11-2 TGTGCCAGCAGCTTAGATTCGGCGGGAAGCTCCTACAATGAGCAGTTCTTC CASSLDSAGSSYNEQFF
TRBJ2-1 - - TRBV5-1 TGCGCCAGCAGCTTGGAAGGGAGAAATAACAATGAGCAGTTCTTC CASSLEGRNNNEQFF
TRBJ2-3 - TRBD2 TRBV19 TGTGCCAGTAGTACCCCGTCGGTACTAGCGAGTACGCAGTATTTT CASSTPSVLASTQYF
TRBJ1-3 - - TRBV27 TGTGCCAGCAGTTTTAGGGGCCACTCTGGAAACACCATATATTTT CASSFRGHSGNTIYF
TRBJ1-5 - - TRBV7-8 TGTGCCAGCAGCCCCGGAGGTCAGCCCCAGCATTTT CASSPGGQPQHF
TRBJ1-6 once TRBD1 TRBV28 TGTGCCAGCAGTTTAAGGACAGGGAGTTCACCCCTCCACTTT CASSLRTGSSPLHF